A selection of T cell receptor beta chains follows, all from one sample in a study of cytomegalovirus exposure and HLA in healthy donors. TCRdb keeps only in-frame clones here, not all; method: immunoSEQ multiplex PCR. There are roughly 81,000 clones in the sample; over 70% occur only once, and roughly 2% lies in the top ten. Sequencing was done on a sample of PBMCs. The source is a boy under 18 in good health and CMV-seronegative. The CDR3 runs from the conserved cysteine through the conserved F or W. The order of the fields is V gene, clone size, J gene, D gene, CDR3 DNA, CDR3 protein. The D gene is left open where the match is weak. A clone size is listed for some rows: how often the clone was seen (once, few, many), or a class if it is expanded.

>TRBV19|-|TRBJ1-1|TRBD1
TGTGCCAGTAGTATGGAGGGACAGGAAGAAGCTTTCTTT
CASSMEGQEEAFF
>TRBV28|-|TRBJ2-5|-
TGTGCCAGCAGTTTTCAGGGCCCCCTAAAGACCCAGTACTTC
CASSFQGPLKTQYF
>TRBV29-1|-|TRBJ1-2|-
TGCAGCGTTGAGGAGAGATATGGCTACACCTTC
CSVEERYGYTF
>TRBV6-1|-|TRBJ1-6|-
TGTGCCAGCAGTGCGAAGTTAGGGGCGGGGGATTCACCCCTCCACTTT
CASSAKLGAGDSPLHF
>TRBV29-1|-|TRBJ1-2|TRBD1
TGCAGCGTTTTTCCGGGACAGGGCGCAGGCTACACCTTC
CSVFPGQGAGYTF
>TRBV6-5|-|TRBJ1-1|-
TGTGCCAGCAGTTATTACACAGGGAACACTGAAGCTTTCTTT
CASSYYTGNTEAFF
>TRBV19|few|TRBJ1-6|TRBD1
TGTGCCAGTAGTTCCCGACAGGGAGAGTCACCCCTCCACTTT
CASSSRQGESPLHF
>TRBV4-3|-|TRBJ2-2|-
TGCGCCAGCAGCCCAGGATTCAACACCGGGGAGCTGTTTTTT
CASSPGFNTGELFF
>TRBV6-6|-|TRBJ1-6|-
TGTGCCAGCAGGGTACAGGGAGACAATTCACCCCTCCACTTT
CASRVQGDNSPLHF
>TRBV6-5|-|TRBJ2-7|TRBD2
TGTGCCAGCAGCAGGACGGGGGGTCCCTACGAGCAGTACTTC
CASSRTGGPYEQYF
>TRBV7-9|-|TRBJ1-2|-
TGTGCCAGCAGCTTACAATCCGGGTTGAGCTACACCTTC
CASSLQSGLSYTF
>TRBV4-1|-|TRBJ1-1|-
TGCGCCAGCGGCCCGGTGAACACTGAAGCTTTCTTT
CASGPVNTEAFF
>TRBV11-1|-|TRBJ2-5|TRBD1
TGTGCCAGCAGCCCTCGGACAGGGCAAGAGACCCAGTACTTC
CASSPRTGQETQYF
>TRBV30|-|TRBJ2-7|-
TGTGCCTGGAGACCGGCCAGGGACACCGAGCAGTACTTC
CAWRPARDTEQYF
>TRBV28|-|TRBJ1-6|-
TGTGCCAGCAGTTTTCCTGACCAGGGATACATATCACCCCTCCACTTT
CASSFPDQGYISPLHF
>TRBV4-3|-|TRBJ2-1|-
TGCGCCAGCAGCCAAGCCGGGTCCTACAATGAGCAGTTCTTC
CASSQAGSYNEQFF
>TRBV28|-|TRBJ2-7|-
TGTGCCATCCAAAGGGGCGAGCAGTACTTC
CAIQRGEQYF
>TRBV9|-|TRBJ2-4|-
TGTGCCAGCAGCGAGACAGGTCTAGAAGCCAAAAACATTCAGTACTTC
CASSETGLEAKNIQYF
>TRBV27|-|TRBJ2-6|TRBD2
TGTGCCAGCAGTTTATCCAGAAGTGGGACGGGGGGATTTAGGGCCAACGTCCTGACTTTC
CASSLSRSGTGGFRANVLTF
>TRBV6-5|few|TRBJ2-6|TRBD1
TGTGCCAGCAGTAGACAGGGTGGCGGGGCCAACGTCCTGACTTTC
CASSRQGGGANVLTF
>TRBV7-2|-|TRBJ1-5|-
TGTGCCAGCAGCTTTTTAAATCAGCCCCAGCATTTT
CASSFLNQPQHF
>TRBV27|-|TRBJ2-1|-
TGTGCCAGCAGTTTTCGAGCAGGGAACTACAATGAGCAGTTCTTC
CASSFRAGNYNEQFF
>TRBV29-1|-|TRBJ2-1|-
TGCAGCGTTGAGTTCGTATACAATGAGCAGTTCTTC
CSVEFVYNEQFF
>TRBV30|-|TRBJ1-4|-
TGTGCCTGGAGGGCCACAACTAATGAAAAACTGTTTTTT
CAWRATTNEKLFF
>TRBV28|-|TRBJ2-5|-
TGTGCCAGCAGTTTCCTAGGGACCCAGTACTTC
CASSFLGTQYF
>TRBV30|-|TRBJ1-2|-
TGTGCCTGGACTCCCACAGGGAACTATGGCTACACCTTC
CAWTPTGNYGYTF
>TRBV27|-|TRBJ1-4|-
TGTGCCAGCAGTTCCGGGGGAGCCCCTAGTGAAAAACTGTTTTTT
CASSSGGAPSEKLFF
>TRBV19|-|TRBJ2-7|-
TGTGCCAGTAGTCCAGGTTCCTACGAGCAGTACTTC
CASSPGSYEQYF
>TRBV14|-|TRBJ2-3|-
TGTGCCAGCAGCCAAGAGGGGGGACTCAGGACGGATACGCAGTATTTT
CASSQEGGLRTDTQYF
>TRBV6-6|-|TRBJ1-2|TRBD1
TGTGCCGGATCGGACAGGGCGGACTATGGCTACACCTTC
CAGSDRADYGYTF
>TRBV4-1|-|TRBJ2-7|-
TGCGCCAGCAGCCAGGCCGGGGGCGAGCAGTACTTC
CASSQAGGEQYF
>TRBV29-1|-|TRBJ2-7|TRBD1
TGCAGCGTGGATTCGACAGGGGACAACTACGAGCAGTACTTC
CSVDSTGDNYEQYF
>TRBV7-8|-|TRBJ2-7|TRBD1
TGTGCCAGCAGATCCCCCGGGACAGGGGGAAACGAGCAGTACTTC
CASRSPGTGGNEQYF
>TRBV29-1|-|TRBJ1-4|-
TGCAGCGTTGAAGGATTACAGGGACGGGCAGAAAAACTGTTTTTT
CSVEGLQGRAEKLFF
>TRBV30|-|TRBJ2-1|TRBD2
TGTGCCTCCCGGACTAGCAATGAGCAGTTCTTC
CASRTSNEQFF
>TRBV4-3|-|TRBJ2-7|-
TGCGCCAGCAGCCACCTCCCGGGACTCCCTACCTACGAGCAGTACTTC
CASSHLPGLPTYEQYF
>TRBV4-1|once|TRBJ2-1|-
TGCGCCAGCAGCCCCCGGGAGAACAGCTACAATGAGCAGTTCTTC
CASSPRENSYNEQFF
>TRBV5-1|-|TRBJ2-6|TRBD1
TGCGCCAGCAGCTTGGTTCCCCCACCAGGGGGCGCGGGTGGGGCCAACGTCCTGACTTTC
CASSLVPPPGGAGGANVLTF
>TRBV9|-|TRBJ1-2|-
TGTGCCAGCAGCGTAGTGACAGCTAACTATGGCTACACCTTC
CASSVVTANYGYTF
>TRBV7-2|few|TRBJ2-7|-
TGTGCCAGCAGCTTACCAGGTTACGAGCAGTACTTC
CASSLPGYEQYF
>TRBV5-4|-|TRBJ2-7|TRBD1
TGTGCCAGCAGCTTGGTGGGACAGGGGGCCTACGAGCAGTACTTC
CASSLVGQGAYEQYF
>TRBV5-4|once|TRBJ2-7|-
TGTGCCAGCAGCGGGCGGGACCCAACGGGGTACGAGCAGTACTTC
CASSGRDPTGYEQYF
>TRBV2|-|TRBJ2-7|TRBD1
TGTGCCAGCATCCCCAACCGGGACAGGACCTACGAGCAGTACTTC
CASIPNRDRTYEQYF
>TRBV4-1|-|TRBJ2-1|TRBD2
TGCGCCAGCAGCCGAGGGGACGGGAGGGCCTCCAATGAGCAGTTCTTC
CASSRGDGRASNEQFF
>TRBV4-1|-|TRBJ2-5|-
TGCGCCAGCAGCCACCACTGGACTACCCAAGAGACCCAGTACTTC
CASSHHWTTQETQYF
>TRBV14|-|TRBJ2-1|TRBD2
TGTGCCAGCAGCCAAAGTCTAGCGGGAGGAAGTGAGCAGTTCTTC
CASSQSLAGGSEQFF
>TRBV15|-|TRBJ2-3|-
TGTGCCACCAGCAGAGGAGCGGAATCAGATACGCAGTATTTT
CATSRGAESDTQYF
>TRBV4-3|-|TRBJ2-3|-
TGCGCCAGCAGCCCCCAAGAAGGGGCTACAGATACGCAGTATTTT
CASSPQEGATDTQYF
>TRBV4-1|-|TRBJ1-5|-
TGCGCCAGCAGCCAAGCCGACGGCAGGGGACACAGCAATCAGCCCCAGCATTTT
CASSQADGRGHSNQPQHF